A single sample gave rise to the 30 T cell receptor beta chains below, sequenced in a study of cytotoxic CD8 clonotypes in ibrutinib-treated CLL. The repertoire was sequenced with immunoSEQ multiplex PCR; TCRdb's copy has only in-frame clones and lacks some. Of 50,000 to 65,000 clones in the sample, more than 70% are singletons; the top ten hold 35% to 55%. The source material was PBMCs, sampled after 12 months of ibrutinib treatment. The receptors here all came from a human donor with chronic lymphocytic leukemia.

The chain recombines TRBV7-3 with TRBJ2-3; no firm D call. This CDR3 has 17 residues. Trimming took off 6 bases at V and 9 bases at J, with 28 bases between the two ends. Germline-derived CDR1 and CDR2 are SGHTA and FQGTGA. The CDR3 DNA reads TGTGCCAGCAGTCTAACGGGTTCGACGCCCGATTCAAGGACGCAGTATTTT. This translates into CASSLTGSTPDSRTQYF.

This clone was seen a few times. The J gene is TRBJ2-3, the V gene TRBV28, with a tentative D call TRBD1 (5 bases). CDR1 and CDR2 from the germline V gene are MDHEN and SYDVKM. The CDR3 consists of 13 residues. V was trimmed by 6 bases and J by 2 bases, leaving 9 bases between them. The chain's CDR3 is CASRTDNTDTQYF. As DNA, the CDR3 is TGTGCCAGCAGGACAGATAACACAGATACGCAGTATTTT.

This clone showed up just once. Written as DNA, the CDR3 is TGTGCCAGCAGCCCTCGAGGGGGCGCCGGGGCCAACGTCCTGACTTTC. Translated, it gives CASSPRGGAGANVLTF. The chain combines TRBV7-9 with TRBJ2-6; 7 bases match TRBD1. The CDR3 is made up of 16 amino acids. Trimming took 5 bases from V and 4 from J; bases not matched to a gene: 8. Germline values: CDR1 SEHNR, CDR2 FQNEAQ (reference sequence).

This chain uses TRBV6-1 with TRBJ1-2; maybe TRBD1 (5 bases). Trimming took off 5 bases at V and 8 bases at J, with 15 bases between the two ends. The CDR3 covers 13 residues. In germline, CDR1 is MNHNS, CDR2 SASEGT. CDR3 nucleotide sequence: TGTGCCAGCAGTACGACAGCCTTCGAGGGCTACACCTTC. It is translated as CASSTTAFEGYTF.

The chain recombines TRBV5-1 with TRBJ2-5; 9 nucleotides line up with TRBD1. The V segment lost 1 base and the J segment 4 bases; nucleotides outside the gene matches: 5. CDR1 and CDR2 (germline): SGHRS, YFSETQ. CDR3 length: 15 amino acids. The CDR3 reads CASSLRTGVLETQYF. The CDR3 DNA reads TGCGCCAGCAGCTTGCGGACAGGGGTTTTAGAGACCCAGTACTTC. The complete variable domain, with remaining parts taken from reference TRBV5-1 and TRBJ2-5, reads KAGVTQTPRYLIKTRGQQVTLSCSPISGHRSVSWYQQTPGQGLQFLFEYFSETQRNKGNFPGRFSGRQFSNSRSEMNVSTLELGDSALYLCASSLRTGVLETQYFGPGTRLLVL.

The CDR3 here is CASSLSGETQYF. The DNA of the CDR3 is TGTGCCAGCAGTTTATCGGGGGAGACCCAGTACTTC. The rearrangement joins TRBV27 to TRBJ2-5; D remains ambiguous. Trimming took 0 bases from V and 5 from J, leaving 4 bases between them. Per germline, CDR1 MNHEY and CDR2 SMNVEV (reference sequence). The CDR3 contains 12 residues.

V is TRBV30 and J is TRBJ2-6, with a weak D call TRBD2 (6 bases). Germline V lookup: CDR1 GTSNPN, CDR2 SVGIG (reference sequence). This CDR3 is 18 amino acids long. The germline V and J ends were trimmed by 0 bases and 0 bases, with 15 bases remaining between them. The CDR3 spells CAWSVAGSLISGANVLTF. In DNA, the CDR3 is TGTGCCTGGAGTGTAGCGGGCAGCCTCATCTCTGGGGCCAACGTCCTGACTTTC.

The rearrangement links TRBV28 to TRBJ2-7, with TRBD1 matching 7 bases. Germline-derived CDR1 and CDR2 are MDHEN and SYDVKM. This CDR3 has 14 residues. The ends lost 4 bases at V and 1 base at J; junction bases unmatched: 4. The CDR3 DNA reads TGTGCCAGCAGTTCAGGGGGTAGGTCCTACGAGCAGTACTTC. Translation gives CASSSGGRSYEQYF.

There are a few counts of this clone. The chain is built from TRBV27 and TRBJ2-7; D ambiguous. Germline V gene sequence: CDR1 MNHEY, CDR2 SMNVEV (reference sequence). Trimming removed 1 base from V and 6 bases from J, with 13 bases in between. The CDR3 is made up of 14 amino acids. The CDR3 sequence is CASSLLGRLAEQYF. Written as DNA, the CDR3 is TGTGCCAGCAGTTTATTAGGCAGGCTTGCCGAGCAGTACTTC.

The chain employs TRBV19 and TRBJ2-7; perhaps D is TRBD1 or TRBD2 (5 bases each). The V gene's germline CDR1 is LNHDA and CDR2 SQIVND (reference sequence). This CDR3 has 15 residues. The V end lost 5 bases, the J end lost 2 bases, and 16 bases lay between the germline ends. The CDR3 DNA reads as TGTGCCAGTAGTCTCCCGGGGCGCAATCCCTACGAGCAGTACTTC. It encodes CASSLPGRNPYEQYF.

This chain uses TRBV11-2 with TRBJ1-4; D ambiguous. The germline CDR1 and CDR2 sequences are SGHAT and FQNNGV. This CDR3 has 11 amino acids. Between the trimmed V and J ends, which lost 5 bases and 5 bases, there was a span of 3 bases. The CDR3 DNA reads TGTGCCAGCAGCGCCAATGAAAAACTGTTTTTT. This gives the protein CASSANEKLFF.

The J gene is TRBJ2-7, the V gene TRBV30, with D uncertain. CDR1 GTSNPN and CDR2 SVGIG come from the germline V gene (reference sequence). Trimming shortened V by 1 base and J by 0 bases, and 10 bases separated the two germline ends. The CDR3 is made up of 14 amino acids. The CDR3 nucleotides are TGTGCCTGGAGTGGTAGCCGGAGCTCCTACGAGCAGTACTTC. Protein: CAWSGSRSSYEQYF.

The chain has TRBV6-5 and TRBJ1-2; TRBD1 aligns across 8 bases. The V and J ends lost 2 bases and 2 bases, in that order; junction bases with no gene match: 1. The CDR3 spans 14 residues. Per the germline V gene, CDR1 is MNHEY and CDR2 is SVGAGI. For the CDR3, the DNA is TGTGCCAGCAGTTACGGACAGGGAAACTATGGCTACACCTTC. Translating it yields CASSYGQGNYGYTF.

This chain joins TRBV29-1 and TRBJ2-3; 7 bases map to TRBD2. The CDR3 extends over 15 amino acids. The ends lost 7 bases at V and 6 bases at J; junction bases unmatched: 16. CDR1 is SQVTM and CDR2 is ANQGSEA in the germline V gene. CDR3 residues: CSAGGETGGFDTQYF. In nucleotides, the CDR3 is TGCAGCGCGGGAGGAGAGACGGGCGGCTTTGATACGCAGTATTTT.

This clone came up once. The chain has TRBV4-2 and TRBJ1-4; the D gene is possibly TRBD1 (5 bases). Trimming took off 0 bases at V and 3 bases at J, with 11 bases between the two ends. This CDR3 comprises 16 residues. In germline, CDR1 is LGHNA, CDR2 YNFKEQ. The CDR3 region has the DNA TGTGCCAGCAGCCAAGAGGCCGGGGGAGCTAATGAAAAACTGTTTTTT. Its protein product is CASSQEAGGANEKLFF.

This clone was seen a few times. This chain connects TRBV6-6 to TRBJ1-2; a weak D match, TRBD1 (5 bases). Between the trimmed V and J ends, which lost 8 bases and 0 bases, there was a span of 10 bases. Germline assignment: CDR1 MNHNY and CDR2 SVGAGI (reference sequence). This CDR3 is built from 13 residues. CDR3 region: CASSQDTNYGYTF. CDR3 sequence (DNA): TGTGCCAGCTCCCAGGACACTAACTATGGCTACACCTTC.

The gene calls are TRBV10-3 and TRBJ2-3; perhaps TRBD2 as D (6 bases). The CDR3 spans 15 residues. Germline CDR1 ENHRY, CDR2 SYGVKD. The germline V and J ends were trimmed by 6 bases and 3 bases, with 16 bases remaining between them. Written as DNA, the CDR3 is TGTGCCATCAGCTCCGGGGTGGAGGGGACAGATACGCAGTATTTT. Amino acid sequence: CAISSGVEGTDTQYF.

This rearrangement joins TRBV27 to TRBJ2-1; TRBD2 matches 13 bases. After removal of 6 bases from V and 2 bases from J, the junction contained 4 bases not matched to a gene. The CDR3 has 16 residues. Germline V gene data show CDR1 as MNHEY and CDR2 as SMNVEV (reference sequence). The CDR3 DNA reads TGTGCCAGCAGAAAGGGACTAGCGGGACCCTACAATGAGCAGTTCTTC. It specifies CASRKGLAGPYNEQFF.

The CDR3 DNA reads as TGTGCCAGCAGTCCGACGGGACAGGGTGAAGCTTTCTTT. Amino acid sequence: CASSPTGQGEAFF. V and J are TRBV28 and TRBJ1-1; 9 bases are a match to TRBD1. V dropped 5 bases and J dropped 7; count of bases not matched to a gene: 5. The CDR3 runs 13 residues. The germline V gene encodes CDR1 MDHEN and CDR2 SYDVKM.

The chain is built from TRBV30 and TRBJ1-1; the match to TRBD1 covers 8 bases. V gave up 4 bases and J gave up 1 base; unmatched junction bases: 2. The CDR3 length is 13 residues. Germline CDR1 GTSNPN, CDR2 SVGIG (reference sequence). CDR3 region: CAWTTGENTEAFF. CDR3 bases: TGTGCCTGGACGACAGGGGAGAACACTGAAGCTTTCTTT.

This chain joins TRBV10-3 and TRBJ2-3; 10 positions match TRBD2. The length of the CDR3 is 12 residues. V lost 4 bases and J lost 12; bases outside the gene matches: 4. Germline V lookup: CDR1 ENHRY, CDR2 SYGVKD. The CDR3 DNA reads TGTGCCATCAGTGGAGAGCGGGAGGGTCAGTATTTT. Translating gives CAISGEREGQYF.

The genes are TRBV10-2 and TRBJ2-2, with TRBD2 matching 9 bases. Germline lookup yields CDR1 WSHSY and CDR2 SAAADI. The CDR3 spans 14 residues. V gave up 3 bases and J gave up 7 bases; unmatched junction bases: 3. The CDR3 DNA follows: TGCGCCAGCAGTGAAGTAGCGGGGGTCGGGGAGCTGTTTTTT. It is translated as CASSEVAGVGELFF.

This chain joins TRBV5-4 and TRBJ2-3; 16 nucleotides line up with TRBD2. The CDR3 spans 18 residues. The germline gives CDR1 SGHNT, CDR2 YYREEE (reference sequence). V lost 4 bases to trimming and J lost 1 base; unmatched junction nucleotides: 6. CDR3 sequence reads: CASSLGLAGGPGTDTQYF. The DNA of the CDR3 is TGTGCCAGCAGCCTGGGACTAGCGGGAGGGCCCGGCACAGATACGCAGTATTTT.

This clone was seen a single time. The V and J genes are TRBV4-2 and TRBJ1-2; 7 bases align to TRBD1. Germline loops: CDR1 LGHNA, CDR2 YNFKEQ. V lost 0 bases to trimming and J lost 3 bases; unmatched junction nucleotides: 7. The CDR3 consists of 16 residues. CDR3 protein: CASSQDSRTGHYGYTF. CDR3 in DNA: TGTGCCAGCAGCCAAGATTCGCGGACAGGCCACTATGGCTACACCTTC.

This chain links TRBV4-1 with TRBJ2-7; 9 nucleotides match TRBD2. The CDR3 is made up of 15 amino acids. With V trimmed by 4 bases and J by 3 bases, 7 bases remained unmatched. The germline V gene has CDR1 MGHRA and CDR2 YSYEKL. The CDR3 is CASSRLTSGLYEQYF. The DNA for the CDR3 is TGCGCCAGCAGCCGCCTGACTAGCGGCCTCTACGAGCAGTACTTC.

CDR3: CASSPTADTQYF. The CDR3 nucleotides are TGTGCCAGCAGCCCTACAGCGGATACGCAGTATTTT. The chain carries TRBV7-9 and TRBJ2-3, with no clear D. The germline gives CDR1 SEHNR, CDR2 FQNEAQ (reference sequence). The length of the CDR3 is 12 residues. The ends were cut back, 5 bases at V and 6 bases at J, with 9 bases in the middle. The full variable domain, its missing parts supplied by reference TRBV7-9 and TRBJ2-3, is DTGVSQNPRHKITKRGQNVTFRCDPISEHNRLYWYRQTLGQGPEFLTYFQNEAQLEKSRLLSDRFSAERPKGSFSTLEIQRTEQGDSAMYLCASSPTADTQYFGPGTRLTVL.

This clone was observed a single time. The chain joins TRBV27 to TRBJ2-1; TRBD2 matches at 16 bases. After removal of 5 bases from V and 5 bases from J, the junction contained 9 bases not matched to a gene. Looked up from germline, CDR1 is MNHEY and CDR2 is SMNVEV (reference sequence). The CDR3 is 18 amino acids. The CDR3 is CASSPSGLAGGGDNEQFF. CDR3 sequence (DNA): TGTGCCAGCAGTCCCTCGGGACTAGCGGGAGGGGGTGACAATGAGCAGTTCTTC.

CDR3 amino acids: CASSVSGRSVGDDEQYF. Written as DNA, the CDR3 is TGTGCCAGCAGCGTATCCGGGCGCAGCGTGGGGGACGACGAGCAGTACTTC. This chain uses TRBV9 with TRBJ2-7; D possibly uses TRBD1 or TRBD2 (5 bases each). Trimming removed 1 base at V and 5 bases at J, with 22 bases between. The V gene's germline CDR1 is SGDLS and CDR2 YYNGEE. This CDR3 comprises 17 residues.

V is TRBV2 and J is TRBJ2-1; no clear D. Trimming removed 4 bases from V and 0 bases from J, with 7 bases in between. Germline V gene data show CDR1 as SNHLY and CDR2 as FYNNEI. The CDR3 totals 14 residues. The CDR3 coding sequence is TGTGCCAGCAGTGGCAGGAGCTCCTACAATGAGCAGTTCTTC. The encoded protein is CASSGRSSYNEQFF.

This chain uses TRBV5-6 with TRBJ2-2, with 8 bases that match TRBD2. After removal of 4 bases from V and 6 bases from J, the junction contained 8 bases not matched to a gene. From germline, CDR1 is SGHDT and CDR2 YYEEEE. The CDR3 covers 15 residues. CDR3 sequence: CASSPPGTRSGELFF. The DNA for the CDR3 is TGTGCCAGCAGCCCTCCCGGGACTAGGTCCGGGGAGCTGTTTTTT.